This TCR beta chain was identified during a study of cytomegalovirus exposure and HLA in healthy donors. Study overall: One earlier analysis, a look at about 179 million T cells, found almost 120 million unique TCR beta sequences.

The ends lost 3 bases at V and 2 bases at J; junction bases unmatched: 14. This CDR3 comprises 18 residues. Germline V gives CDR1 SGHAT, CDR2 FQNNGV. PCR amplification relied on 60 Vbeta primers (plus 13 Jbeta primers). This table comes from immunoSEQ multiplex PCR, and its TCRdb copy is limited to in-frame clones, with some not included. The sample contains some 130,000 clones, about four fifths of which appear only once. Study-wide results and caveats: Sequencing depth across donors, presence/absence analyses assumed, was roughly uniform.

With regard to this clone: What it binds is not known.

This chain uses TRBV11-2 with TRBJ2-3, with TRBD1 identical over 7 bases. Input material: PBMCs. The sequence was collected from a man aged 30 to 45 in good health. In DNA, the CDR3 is TGTGCCAGCAGCTTGCGAGGGGGCGGGCCAGCCCCCACAGATACGCAGTATTTT. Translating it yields CASSLRGGGPAPTDTQYF.